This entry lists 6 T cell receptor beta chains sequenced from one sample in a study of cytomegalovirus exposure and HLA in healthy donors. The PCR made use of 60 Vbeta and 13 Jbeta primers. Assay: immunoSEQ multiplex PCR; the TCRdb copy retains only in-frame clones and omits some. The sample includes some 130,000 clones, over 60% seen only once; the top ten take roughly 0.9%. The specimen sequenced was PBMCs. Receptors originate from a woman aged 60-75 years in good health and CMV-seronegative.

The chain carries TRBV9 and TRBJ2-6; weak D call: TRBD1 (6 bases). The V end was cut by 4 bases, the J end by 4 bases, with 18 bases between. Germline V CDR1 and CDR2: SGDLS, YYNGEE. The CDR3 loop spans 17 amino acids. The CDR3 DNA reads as TGTGCCAGCAGCCCCCGGTTGGGGGCATCCGGGGCCAACGTCCTGACTTTC. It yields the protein CASSPRLGASGANVLTF.

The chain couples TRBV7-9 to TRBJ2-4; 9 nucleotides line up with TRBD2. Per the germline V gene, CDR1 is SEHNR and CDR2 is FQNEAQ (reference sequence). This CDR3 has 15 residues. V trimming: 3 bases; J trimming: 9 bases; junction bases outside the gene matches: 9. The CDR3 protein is CASSLTSGLRGIQYF. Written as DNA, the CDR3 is TGTGCCAGCAGCTTGACTAGCGGCCTGAGGGGCATTCAGTACTTC.

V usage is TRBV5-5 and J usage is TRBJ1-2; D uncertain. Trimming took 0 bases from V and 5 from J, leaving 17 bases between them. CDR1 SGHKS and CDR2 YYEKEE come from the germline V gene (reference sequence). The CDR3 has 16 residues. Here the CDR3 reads CASSLGSAAGRYGYTF. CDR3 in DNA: TGTGCCAGCAGCTTGGGTAGCGCCGCGGGAAGGTATGGCTACACCTTC.

The CDR3 DNA sequence: TGTGCCAGCAGCTTAGGGGGCTGGGAATATGGCTACACCTTC. Residues: CASSLGGWEYGYTF. This chain uses TRBV5-5 with TRBJ1-2; 7 nucleotides match TRBD1. This CDR3 is built from 14 residues. V dropped 2 bases and J dropped 5; count of bases not matched to a gene: 6. Germline V gene data show CDR1 as SGHKS and CDR2 as YYEKEE (reference sequence).

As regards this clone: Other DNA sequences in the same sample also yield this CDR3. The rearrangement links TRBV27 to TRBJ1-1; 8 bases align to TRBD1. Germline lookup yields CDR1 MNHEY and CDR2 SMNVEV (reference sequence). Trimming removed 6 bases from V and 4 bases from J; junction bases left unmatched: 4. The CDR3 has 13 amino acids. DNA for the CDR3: TGTGCCAGCAGGCGACAGGGGTTCACTGAAGCTTTCTTT. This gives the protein CASRRQGFTEAFF.

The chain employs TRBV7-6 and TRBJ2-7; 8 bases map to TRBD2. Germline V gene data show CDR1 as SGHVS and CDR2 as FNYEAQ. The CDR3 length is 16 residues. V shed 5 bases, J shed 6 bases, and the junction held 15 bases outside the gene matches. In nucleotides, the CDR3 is TGTGCCAGCAGCCCCGTGGGAGCGGGAGTTTTGGGCGAGCAGTACTTC. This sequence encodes CASSPVGAGVLGEQYF. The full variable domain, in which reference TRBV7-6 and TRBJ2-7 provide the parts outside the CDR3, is GAGVSQSPRYKVTKRGQDVALRCDPISGHVSLYWYRQALGQGPEFLTYFNYEAQQDKSGLPNDRFSAERPEGSISTLTIQRTEQRDSAMYRCASSPVGAGVLGEQYFGPGTRLTVT.